This T cell receptor (beta chain) was sequenced for a study of cytomegalovirus exposure and HLA in healthy donors. The V gene lost 5 bases and the J gene lost 4 bases, with 8 bases spanning the gap. The germline V gene has CDR1 SGHAT and CDR2 FQDESV (reference sequence). The length of the CDR3 is 12 residues. Researchers ran the PCR with 60 Vbeta and 13 Jbeta primers. Sequenced by immunoSEQ multiplex PCR; TCRdb stores in-frame clones only, minus some. The sample comprises fewer than 250,000 clones, roughly 79% of which are singletons, and roughly 1.5% rests with the top ten. These donors counted as nominally healthy when sampled, but unrecorded immune exposures were likely.

V gene TRBV11-1 combines with J gene TRBJ1-1; the D is unclear. Sequenced sample: PBMCs. The TCR comes from a woman aged 18 to 35 in good health and CMV-seronegative. The CDR3 protein is CASSDYSTEAFF. CDR3 DNA: TGTGCCAGCAGCGACTACAGCACTGAAGCTTTCTTT. The full variable domain, completed using reference TRBV11-1 and TRBJ1-1, is EAEVAQSPRYKITEKSQAVAFWCDPISGHATLYWYRQILGQGPELLVQFQDESVVDDSQLPKDRFSAERLKGVDSTLKIQPAELGDSAMYLCASSDYSTEAFFGQGTRLTVV.